This T cell receptor beta chain originates from a study of T-cell memory formation after mild COVID-19. MiXCR, run by TCRdb on the 5' RACE reads, gives a single entry per CDR3 protein. The sample lists about 360,000 distinct CDR3 sequences, roughly an eighth seen once, with around a fifth in the top ten. The table lists this clonotype with a few counts. Sequenced material: PBMCs or a T cell subset sorted from them (not recorded which). This sequence originates from a man between 18 and 35 years old who had mild COVID-19 (a few samples of this study predate the infection). Cell type and time point are not known.

The CDR3: CASSLQGPETQYF. The DNA for the CDR3 is TGTGCCAGCAGCTTACAGGGGCCTGAGACCCAGTACTTC. This chain links TRBV6-2 or TRBV6-3 with TRBJ2-5; TRBD1 agrees at 7 bases. This CDR3 is built from 13 residues. V lost 6 bases, J lost 5 bases, and 6 bases stayed unmatched. CDR1 is MNHEY and CDR2 is SVGEGT in the germline V gene.